The source of this TCR beta chain is a study of T-cell reconstitution after alpha-beta-depleted transplantation in children (dated by TCRdb to about 2016). Regarding the research as a whole: The study quantitatively tracked T-cell immune reconstitution after TCRalphabeta/CD19-depleted allogeneic hematopoietic cell transplantation in children using TCR repertoire profiling.

In the case of this clonotype: The antigen this receptor binds is unknown. No base qualities exist here, and no much larger clone lies one base off it.

To prepare the library, PCR was applied. Instrument on record: Illumina HiSeq 2500. Molecular barcoding was employed in the preparation of TCR libraries, with unique molecular identifiers being used to normalize TCRbeta repertoire quantification. Using fastp trimming at Q25 and MiXCR clonotype assembly, TCRdb reanalyzed the public sequencing data and kept in-frame beta chains. Merged by CDR3 protein, the rows form single entries marked with the most common genes and DNA. The sample data list some 640,000 distinct CDR3 sequences, and over 15% of these were observed just once. The leading ten clones occupy over 0.95% of the sample. Measured from the cysteine to the phenylalanine, the CDR3 is 12 residues long. Kept here is only the CDR3 DNA, which spans 36 bases and is read in frame from base 1. The junction carries 11 bases between V and J, which are trimmed by 3 bases and 8 bases respectively. CDR1 and CDR2 (SEHNR, FQNEAQ) derive from the germline V gene (reference sequence).

This sequence uses TRBV7-9 and TRBJ2-7; no confident D gene assignment can be made. The receptor's source is a human donor who donated a stem cell graft to a child with acute myeloid leukemia. This sample comprised PBMCs from the stem cell graft donor, obtained from the stem cell graft. The base sequence is TGTGCCAGCAGCTTTTCAGCTCTCCAGCAGTACTTC. Its translation is CASSFSALQQYF.